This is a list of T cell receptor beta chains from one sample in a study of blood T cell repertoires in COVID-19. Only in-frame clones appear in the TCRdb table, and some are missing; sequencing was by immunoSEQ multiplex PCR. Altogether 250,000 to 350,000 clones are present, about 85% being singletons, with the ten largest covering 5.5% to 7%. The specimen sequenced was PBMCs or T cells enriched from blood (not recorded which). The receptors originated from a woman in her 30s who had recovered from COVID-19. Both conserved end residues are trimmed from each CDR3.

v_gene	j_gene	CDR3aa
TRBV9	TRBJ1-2	ASSVGTGVGNGYT
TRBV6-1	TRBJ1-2	ASSHNDRGTYGYT
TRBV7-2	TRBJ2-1	ASSPGGTYNEQF
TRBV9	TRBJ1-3	ASSLAGGIGGNTIY
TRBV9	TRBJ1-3	ASSVGGGSLSGNTIY
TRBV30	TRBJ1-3	AWNGGAGSGNTIY
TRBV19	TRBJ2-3	ASSLIAGSRTDTQY
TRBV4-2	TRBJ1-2	ASSQEPRTGDGYT
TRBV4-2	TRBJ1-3	ASSPGLVSGNTIY
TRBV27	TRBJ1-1	ARAHGAEAF
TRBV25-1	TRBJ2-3	ASSGGTYIDTQY
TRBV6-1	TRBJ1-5	ASSGAGQGFNQPQH
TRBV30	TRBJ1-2	AWSNEGVPAYGYT
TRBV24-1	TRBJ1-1	ATHLYESNTEAF
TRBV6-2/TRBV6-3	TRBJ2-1	ASSYLSGGSYNEQF
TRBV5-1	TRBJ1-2	ASSHNPGNYGYT
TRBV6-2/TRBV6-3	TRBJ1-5	ASSYSRTGGNQPQH
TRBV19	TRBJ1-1	ASSITGGGGTEAF
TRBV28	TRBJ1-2	ASSPFDLGGYT
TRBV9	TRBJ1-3	ASSPRWGVNTIY
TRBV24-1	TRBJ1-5	ATSDVRGRNQPQH
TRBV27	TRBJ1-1	ASSSYRGANTEAF
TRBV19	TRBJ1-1	ASSPGMGTEAF
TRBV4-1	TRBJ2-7	ASSQDPGGLQYEQY
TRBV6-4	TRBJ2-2	ASSYRGLAGELF
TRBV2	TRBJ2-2	ASSVEGQGSTGELF
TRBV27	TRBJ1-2	ASGRGGGVYGYT
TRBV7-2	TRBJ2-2	ASSKTRGAGTGELF
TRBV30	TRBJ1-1	AWMRGGTEAF
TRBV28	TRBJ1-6	ASSNMARRSPLH
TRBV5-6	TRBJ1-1	ASNRGGGVAEAF
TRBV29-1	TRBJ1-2	SANRDYGYT
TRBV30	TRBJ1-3	AWSVRRGQGNTIY
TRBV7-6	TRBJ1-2	ASSPGQGYEGYT
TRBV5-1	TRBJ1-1	ASSLGDILMNTEAF
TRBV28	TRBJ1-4	ASSLTQGPEKLF
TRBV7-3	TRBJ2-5	ASSHQTGGRETQY
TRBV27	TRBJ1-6	ASSKISVAGVNDSPLH
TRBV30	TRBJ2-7	AWTKTGLGEQY
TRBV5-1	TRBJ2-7	ASSLGRTEDEQY
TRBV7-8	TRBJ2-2	ASSLKQGNGELF
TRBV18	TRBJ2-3	ASSPRVLERSTDTQY
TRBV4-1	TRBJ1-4	ASSQGGSNEKLF
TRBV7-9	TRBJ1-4	ASSPGTKGEKLF
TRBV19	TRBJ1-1	ASSPEPGREAF
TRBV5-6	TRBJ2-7	ASSTLSYEQY
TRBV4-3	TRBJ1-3	ASSQVREGNTIY
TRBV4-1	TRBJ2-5	ASSLLAGGDPQY